This is a list of T cell receptor beta chains from one sample in a study of blood T cell repertoires in COVID-19. Sequencing was performed with immunoSEQ multiplex PCR; in TCRdb, only in-frame clones are kept and a portion is missing. The sample has around 140,000 clones; approximately 87% are singletons. Sequenced sample: peripheral blood. Every receptor here comes from a woman aged 45-60 years with active or convalescent COVID-19. The CDR3 runs from the conserved cysteine through the conserved F or W. D genes are given only for firm matches. Expanded clones are given a class, and other clones once, few, many or no size at all.

clone size | J gene | V gene | D gene | CDR3 protein | CDR3 DNA
once | TRBJ1-2 | TRBV7-8 | . | CASSLVGGGANYGYTF | TGTGCCAGCAGCTTAGTCGGTGGGGGCGCAAACTATGGCTACACCTTC
. | TRBJ1-1 | TRBV4-1 | TRBD1 | CASSQAGTGSAEAFF | TGCGCCAGCAGCCAAGCCGGGACAGGGAGCGCTGAAGCTTTCTTT
. | TRBJ2-4 | TRBV29-1 | . | CSVILAKNIQYF | TGCAGCGTCATACTAGCCAAAAACATTCAGTACTTC
many | TRBJ1-2 | TRBV19 | TRBD1 | CASRSDRRGPGYTF | TGTGCCAGTAGGTCGGACAGGAGGGGGCCGGGCTACACCTTC
few | TRBJ1-6 | TRBV6-5 | . | CASSYSPRTNSPLHF | TGTGCCAGCAGTTACTCCCCACGAACAAATTCACCCCTCCACTTT
few | TRBJ2-7 | TRBV15 | . | CATSRDQPGTAHSYEQYF | TGTGCCACCAGCAGAGATCAACCGGGGACTGCCCACTCCTACGAGCAGTACTTC
. | TRBJ2-7 | TRBV7-6 | . | CASSLVGPSGGNTYEQYF | TGTGCCAGCAGCTTAGTAGGCCCCTCCGGGGGAAATACCTACGAGCAGTACTTC
few | TRBJ2-7 | TRBV14 | . | CASSLGAYEQYF | TGTGCCAGCAGCCTAGGGGCCTACGAGCAGTACTTC
. | TRBJ1-1 | TRBV9 | . | CASSVVPAGPDTEAFF | TGTGCCAGCAGCGTAGTTCCGGCGGGGCCGGACACTGAAGCTTTCTTT
. | TRBJ2-7 | TRBV5-3 | TRBD1 | CARSFGQGRCDEQYF | TGTGCCAGAAGTTTTGGACAGGGGAGGTGCGACGAGCAGTACTTC
. | TRBJ1-3 | TRBV10-3 | TRBD1 | CAISDRGEGNTIYF | TGTGCCATTTCGGACAGGGGTGAAGGAAACACCATATATTTT
. | TRBJ2-5 | TRBV18 | . | CASSPPGRAQETQYF | TGTGCCAGCTCACCACCGGGCAGGGCCCAAGAGACCCAGTACTTC
. | TRBJ2-1 | TRBV24-1 | . | CATSDLLRGARQFF | TGTGCCACCAGTGATTTGCTACGGGGGGCTAGGCAGTTCTTC
. | TRBJ1-1 | TRBV28 | . | CASSLLGSMNTEAFF | TGTGCCAGCAGTTTATTGGGCAGTATGAACACTGAAGCTTTCTTT
. | TRBJ1-1 | TRBV11-2 | . | CASSSRTALNTEAFF | TGTGCCAGCAGCTCTAGGACAGCGCTGAACACTGAAGCTTTCTTT
. | TRBJ1-5 | TRBV6-4 | TRBD1 | CASSDGGRGVNQPQHF | TGTGCCAGCAGTGACGGGGGCAGGGGGGTAAATCAGCCCCAGCATTTT